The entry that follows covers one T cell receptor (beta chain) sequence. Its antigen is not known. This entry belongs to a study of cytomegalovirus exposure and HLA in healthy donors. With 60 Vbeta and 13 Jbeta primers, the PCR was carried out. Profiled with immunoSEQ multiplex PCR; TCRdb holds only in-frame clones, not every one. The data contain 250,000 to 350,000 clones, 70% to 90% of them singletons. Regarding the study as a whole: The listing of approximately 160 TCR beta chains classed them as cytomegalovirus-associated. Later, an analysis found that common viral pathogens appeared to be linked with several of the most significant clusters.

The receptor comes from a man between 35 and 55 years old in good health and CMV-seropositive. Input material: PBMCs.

The CDR3 reads CASSTGLALDIQYF. In nucleotides, the CDR3 is TGTGCCAGCAGCACGGGACTAGCATTGGACATTCAGTACTTC. The V gene is TRBV13, the J gene TRBJ2-4; 9 bases align to TRBD2. This CDR3 has 14 residues. CDR1 and CDR2 (germline): PRHDT, FYEKMQ (reference sequence). Unmatched junction bases numbered 7, after V lost 5 bases and J lost 8 bases.